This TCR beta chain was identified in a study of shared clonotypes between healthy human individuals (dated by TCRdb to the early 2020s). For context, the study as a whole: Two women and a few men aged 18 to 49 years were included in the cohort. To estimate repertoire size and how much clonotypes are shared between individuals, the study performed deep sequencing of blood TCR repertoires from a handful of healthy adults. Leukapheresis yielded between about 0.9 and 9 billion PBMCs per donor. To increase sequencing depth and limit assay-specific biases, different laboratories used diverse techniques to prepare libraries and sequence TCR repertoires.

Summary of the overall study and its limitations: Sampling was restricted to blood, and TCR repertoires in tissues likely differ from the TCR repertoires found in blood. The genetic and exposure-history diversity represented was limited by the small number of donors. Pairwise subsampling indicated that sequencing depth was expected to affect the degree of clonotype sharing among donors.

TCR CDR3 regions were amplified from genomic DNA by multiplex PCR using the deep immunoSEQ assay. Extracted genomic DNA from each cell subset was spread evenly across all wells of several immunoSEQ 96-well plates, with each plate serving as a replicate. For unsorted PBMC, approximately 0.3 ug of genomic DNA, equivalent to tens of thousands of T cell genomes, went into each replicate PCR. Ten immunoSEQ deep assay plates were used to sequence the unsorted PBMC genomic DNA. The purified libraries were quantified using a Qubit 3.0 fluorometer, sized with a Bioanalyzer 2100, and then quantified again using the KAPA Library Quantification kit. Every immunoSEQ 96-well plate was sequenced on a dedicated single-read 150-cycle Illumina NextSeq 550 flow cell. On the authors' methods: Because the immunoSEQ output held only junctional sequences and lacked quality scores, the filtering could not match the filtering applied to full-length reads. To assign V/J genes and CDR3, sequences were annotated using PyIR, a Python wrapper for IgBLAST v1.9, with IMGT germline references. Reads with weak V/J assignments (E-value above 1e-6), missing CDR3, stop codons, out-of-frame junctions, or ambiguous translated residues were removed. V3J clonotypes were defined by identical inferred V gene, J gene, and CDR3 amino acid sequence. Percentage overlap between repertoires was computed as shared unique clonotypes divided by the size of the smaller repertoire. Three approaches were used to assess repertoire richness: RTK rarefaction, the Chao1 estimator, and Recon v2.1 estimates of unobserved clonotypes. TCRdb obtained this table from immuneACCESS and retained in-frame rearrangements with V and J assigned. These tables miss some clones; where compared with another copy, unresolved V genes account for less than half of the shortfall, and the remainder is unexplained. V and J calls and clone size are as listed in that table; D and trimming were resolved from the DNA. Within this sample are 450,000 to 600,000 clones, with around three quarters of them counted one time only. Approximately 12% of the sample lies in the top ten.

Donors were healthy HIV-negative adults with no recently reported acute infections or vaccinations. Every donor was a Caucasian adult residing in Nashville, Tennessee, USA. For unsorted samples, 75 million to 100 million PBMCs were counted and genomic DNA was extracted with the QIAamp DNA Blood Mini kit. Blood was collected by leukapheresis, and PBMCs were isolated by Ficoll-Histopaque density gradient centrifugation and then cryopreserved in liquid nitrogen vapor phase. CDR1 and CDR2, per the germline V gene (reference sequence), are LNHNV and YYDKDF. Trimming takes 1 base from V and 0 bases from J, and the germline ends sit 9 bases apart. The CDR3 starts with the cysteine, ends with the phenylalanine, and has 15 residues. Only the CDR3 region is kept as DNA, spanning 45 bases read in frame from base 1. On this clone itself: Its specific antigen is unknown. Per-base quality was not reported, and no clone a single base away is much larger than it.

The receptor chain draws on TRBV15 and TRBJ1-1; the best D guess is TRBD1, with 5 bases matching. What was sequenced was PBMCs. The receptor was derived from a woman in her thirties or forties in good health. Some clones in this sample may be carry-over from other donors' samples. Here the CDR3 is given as CATSRGGDMNTEAFF. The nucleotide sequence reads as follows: TGTGCCACCAGCAGAGGGGGGGATATGAACACTGAAGCTTTCTTT. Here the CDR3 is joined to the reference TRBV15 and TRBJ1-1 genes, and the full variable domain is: DAMVIQNPRYQVTQFGKPVTLSCSQTLNHNVMYWYQQKSSQAPKLLFHYYDKDFNNEADTPDNFQSRRPNTSFCFLDIRSPGLGDTAMYLCATSRGGDMNTEAFFGQGTRLTVV.